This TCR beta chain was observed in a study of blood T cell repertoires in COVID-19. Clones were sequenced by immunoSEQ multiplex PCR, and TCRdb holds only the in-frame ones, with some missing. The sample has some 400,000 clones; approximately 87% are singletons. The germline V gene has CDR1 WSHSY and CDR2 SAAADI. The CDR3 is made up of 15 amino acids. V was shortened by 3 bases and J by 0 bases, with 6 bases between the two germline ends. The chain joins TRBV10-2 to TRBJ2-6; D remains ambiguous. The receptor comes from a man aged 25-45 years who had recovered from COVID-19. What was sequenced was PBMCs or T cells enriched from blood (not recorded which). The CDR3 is CASSEHSSGANVLTF. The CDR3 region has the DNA TGCGCCAGCAGTGAACACAGCTCTGGGGCCAACGTCCTGACTTTC.